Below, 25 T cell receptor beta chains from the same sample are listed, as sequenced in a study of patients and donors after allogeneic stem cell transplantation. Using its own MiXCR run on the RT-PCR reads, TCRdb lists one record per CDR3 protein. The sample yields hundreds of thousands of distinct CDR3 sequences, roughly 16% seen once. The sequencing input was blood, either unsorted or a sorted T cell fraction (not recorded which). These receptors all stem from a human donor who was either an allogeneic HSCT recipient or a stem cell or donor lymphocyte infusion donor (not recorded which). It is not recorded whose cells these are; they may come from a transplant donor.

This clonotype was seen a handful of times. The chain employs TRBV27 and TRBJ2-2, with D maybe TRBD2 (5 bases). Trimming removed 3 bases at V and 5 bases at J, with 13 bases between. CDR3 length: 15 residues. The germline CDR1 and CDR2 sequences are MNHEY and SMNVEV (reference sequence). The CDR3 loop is CASSFEGSGTGELFF. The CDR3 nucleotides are TGTGCCAGCAGTTTCGAGGGAAGCGGTACCGGGGAGCTGTTTTTT.

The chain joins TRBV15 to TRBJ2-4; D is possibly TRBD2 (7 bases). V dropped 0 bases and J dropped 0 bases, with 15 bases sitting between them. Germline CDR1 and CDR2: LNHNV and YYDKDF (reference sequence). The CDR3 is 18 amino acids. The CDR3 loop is CATSRDRGAALAKNIQYF. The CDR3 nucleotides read TGTGCCACCAGCAGAGATCGGGGGGCAGCCCTAGCCAAAAACATTCAGTACTTC.

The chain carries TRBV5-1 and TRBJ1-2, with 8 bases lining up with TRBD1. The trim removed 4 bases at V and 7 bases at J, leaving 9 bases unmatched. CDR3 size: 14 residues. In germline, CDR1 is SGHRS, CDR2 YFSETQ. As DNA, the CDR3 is TGCGCCAGCAGCGCCCGGACAGGGTCCGGTGGCTACACCTTC. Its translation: CASSARTGSGGYTF.

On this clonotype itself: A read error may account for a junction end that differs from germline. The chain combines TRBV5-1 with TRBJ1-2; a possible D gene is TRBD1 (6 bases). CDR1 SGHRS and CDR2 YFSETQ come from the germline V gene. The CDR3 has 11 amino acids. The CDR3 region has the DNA TGCGCCAGCAGCCCCAACCGGACAGCCGCCTTC. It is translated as CASSPNRTAAF.

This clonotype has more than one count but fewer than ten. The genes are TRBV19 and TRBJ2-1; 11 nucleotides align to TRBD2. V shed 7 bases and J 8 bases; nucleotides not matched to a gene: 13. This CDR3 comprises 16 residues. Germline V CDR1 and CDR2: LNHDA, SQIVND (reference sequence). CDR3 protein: CASTPQVAGGLDEQFF. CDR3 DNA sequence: TGTGCCAGTACCCCCCAGGTAGCGGGGGGGCTGGATGAGCAGTTCTTC.

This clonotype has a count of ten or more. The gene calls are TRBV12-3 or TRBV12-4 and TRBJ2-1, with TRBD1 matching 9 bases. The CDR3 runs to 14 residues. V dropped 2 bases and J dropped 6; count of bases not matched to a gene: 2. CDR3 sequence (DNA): TGTGCCAGCAGTTTAATACAGGGGGCCAATGAGCAGTTCTTC. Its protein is CASSLIQGANEQFF.

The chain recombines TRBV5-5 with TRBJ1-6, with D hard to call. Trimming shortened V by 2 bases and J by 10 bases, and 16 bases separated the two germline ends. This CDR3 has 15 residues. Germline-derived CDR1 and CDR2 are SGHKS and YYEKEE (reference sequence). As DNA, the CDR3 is TGTGCCAGCAGCTTCGGACCGTTAAGGCGGTCACCCCTCCACTTT. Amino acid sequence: CASSFGPLRRSPLHF. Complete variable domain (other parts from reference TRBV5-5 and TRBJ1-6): DAGVTQSPTHLIKTRGQQVTLRCSPISGHKSVSWYQQVLGQGPQFIFQYYEKEERGRGNFPDRFSARQFPNYSSELNVNALLLGDSALYLCASSFGPLRRSPLHFGNGTRLTVT.

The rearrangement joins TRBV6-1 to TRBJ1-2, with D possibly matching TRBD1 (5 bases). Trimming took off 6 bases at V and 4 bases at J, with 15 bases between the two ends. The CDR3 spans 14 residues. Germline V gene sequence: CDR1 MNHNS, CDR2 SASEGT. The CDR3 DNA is TGTGCCAGCAGCTATATAGACAGAATCTATGGCTACACCTTC. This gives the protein CASSYIDRIYGYTF.

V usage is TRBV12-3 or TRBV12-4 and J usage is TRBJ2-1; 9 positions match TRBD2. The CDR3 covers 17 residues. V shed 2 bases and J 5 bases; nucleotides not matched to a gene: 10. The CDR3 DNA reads TGTGCCAGCAGTTTATGGCGGGGGGGCAGAATCCACAATGAGCAGTTCTTC. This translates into CASSLWRGGRIHNEQFF.

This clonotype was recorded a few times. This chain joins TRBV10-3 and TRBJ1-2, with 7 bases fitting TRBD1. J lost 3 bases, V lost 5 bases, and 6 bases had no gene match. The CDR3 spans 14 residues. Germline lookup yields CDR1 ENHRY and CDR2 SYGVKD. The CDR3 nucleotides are TGTGCCATCAGTCAGGGGGGCTTGTACTATGGCTACACCTTC. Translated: CAISQGGLYYGYTF.

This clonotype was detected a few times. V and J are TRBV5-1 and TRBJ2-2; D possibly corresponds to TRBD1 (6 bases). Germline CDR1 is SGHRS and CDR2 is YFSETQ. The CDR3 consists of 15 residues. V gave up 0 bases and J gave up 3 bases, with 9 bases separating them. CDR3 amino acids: CASSLDRADTGELFF. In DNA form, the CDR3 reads TGCGCCAGCAGCTTGGACAGGGCGGACACCGGGGAGCTGTTTTTT.

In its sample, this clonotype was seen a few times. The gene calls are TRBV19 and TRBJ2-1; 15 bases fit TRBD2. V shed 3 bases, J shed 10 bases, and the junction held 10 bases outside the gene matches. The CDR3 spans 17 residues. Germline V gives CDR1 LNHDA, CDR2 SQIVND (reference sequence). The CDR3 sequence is CASSIPRTSGRASEQFF. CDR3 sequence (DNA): TGTGCCAGTAGTATCCCAAGGACTAGCGGGAGGGCAAGCGAGCAGTTCTTC.

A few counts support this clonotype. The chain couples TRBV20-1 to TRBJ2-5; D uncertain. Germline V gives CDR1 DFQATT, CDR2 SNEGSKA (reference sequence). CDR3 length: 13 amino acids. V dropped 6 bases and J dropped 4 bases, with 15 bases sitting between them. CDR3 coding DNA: TGCAGTGCCGAGGCCAGTGCCGGAGAGACCCAGTACTTC. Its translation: CSAEASAGETQYF.

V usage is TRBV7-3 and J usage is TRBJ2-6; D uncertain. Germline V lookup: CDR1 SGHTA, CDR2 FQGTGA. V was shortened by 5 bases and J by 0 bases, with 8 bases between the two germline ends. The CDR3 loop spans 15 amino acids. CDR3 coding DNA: TGTGCCAGCAGCCCAGCCAGCTCTGGGGCCAACGTCCTGACTTTC. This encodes CASSPASSGANVLTF.

DNA for the CDR3: TGTGCCAGCAGCCCCTCAGGGAAGGAGTACGAGCAGTACTTC. The encoded protein is CASSPSGKEYEQYF. J is TRBJ2-7 and V is TRBV7-9, with a possible D match to TRBD1 (5 bases). The germline V gene encodes CDR1 SEHNR and CDR2 FQNEAQ (reference sequence). Trimming pared 5 bases from V and 4 bases from J, leaving 15 bases between. This CDR3 spans 14 amino acids.

This CDR3 is CASSGAGANVLTF. CDR3 DNA sequence: TGTGCCAGCAGTGGGGCTGGGGCCAACGTCCTGACTTTC. The chain joins TRBV2 to TRBJ2-6; D is uncertain. Trimming stripped 4 bases from V and 2 bases from J, with 3 bases between. This CDR3 has 13 amino acids. Germline V CDR1 and CDR2: SNHLY, FYNNEI. The variable domain in full, completed from reference TRBV2 and TRBJ2-6, reads EPEVTQTPSHQVTQMGQEVILRCVPISNHLYFYWYRQILGQKVEFLVSFYNNEISEKSEIFDDQFSVERPDGSNFTLKIRSTKLEDSAMYFCASSGAGANVLTFGAGSRLTVL.

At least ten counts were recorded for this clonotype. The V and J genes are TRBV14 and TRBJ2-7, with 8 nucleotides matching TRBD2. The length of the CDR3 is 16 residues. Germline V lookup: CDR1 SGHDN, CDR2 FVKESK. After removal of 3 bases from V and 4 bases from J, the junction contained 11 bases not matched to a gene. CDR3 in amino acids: CASSQGKREIAYEQYF. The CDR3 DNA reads TGTGCCAGCAGCCAGGGGAAGCGGGAGATCGCATACGAGCAGTACTTC. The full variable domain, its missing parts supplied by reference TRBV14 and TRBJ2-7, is EAGVTQFPSHSVIEKGQTVTLRCDPISGHDNLYWYRRVMGKEIKFLLHFVKESKQDESGMPNNRFLAERTGGTYSTLKVQPAELEDSGVYFCASSQGKREIAYEQYFGPGTRLTVT.

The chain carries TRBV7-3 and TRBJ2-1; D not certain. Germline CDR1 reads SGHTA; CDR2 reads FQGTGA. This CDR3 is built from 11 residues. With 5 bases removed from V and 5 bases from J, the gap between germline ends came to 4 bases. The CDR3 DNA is TGTGCCAGCAGCATACACAATGAGCAGTTCTTC. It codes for CASSIHNEQFF. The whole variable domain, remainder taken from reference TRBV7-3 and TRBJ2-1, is GAGVSQTPSNKVTEKGKYVELRCDPISGHTALYWYRQSLGQGPEFLIYFQGTGAADDSGLPNDRFFAVRPEGSVSTLKIQRTERGDSAVYLCASSIHNEQFFGPGTRLTVL.

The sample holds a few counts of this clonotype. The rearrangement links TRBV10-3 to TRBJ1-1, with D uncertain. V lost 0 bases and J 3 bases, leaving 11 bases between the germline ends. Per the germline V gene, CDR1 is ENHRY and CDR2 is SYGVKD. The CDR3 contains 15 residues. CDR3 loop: CAISESLDGYTEAFF. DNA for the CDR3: TGTGCCATCAGTGAGTCTTTAGACGGCTACACTGAAGCTTTCTTT.

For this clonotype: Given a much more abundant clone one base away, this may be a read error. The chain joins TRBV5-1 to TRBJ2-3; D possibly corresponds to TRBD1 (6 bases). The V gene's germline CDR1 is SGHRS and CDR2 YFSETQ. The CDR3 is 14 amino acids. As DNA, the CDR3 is TGCGCCAGCAGCTTGGTGGGGGACACAGATACGCAGTTTTTT. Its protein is CASSLVGDTDTQFF.

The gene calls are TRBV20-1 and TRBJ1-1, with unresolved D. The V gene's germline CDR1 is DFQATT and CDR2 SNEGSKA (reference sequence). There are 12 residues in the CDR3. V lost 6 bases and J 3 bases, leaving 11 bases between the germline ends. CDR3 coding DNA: TGCAGTGCCCGCCGCCGGGACACTGAAGCTTTCTTT. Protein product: CSARRRDTEAFF.

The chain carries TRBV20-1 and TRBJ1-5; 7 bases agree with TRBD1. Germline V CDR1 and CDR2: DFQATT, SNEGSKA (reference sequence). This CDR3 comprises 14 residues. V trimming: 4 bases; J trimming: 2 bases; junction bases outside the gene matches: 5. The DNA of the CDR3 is TGCAGTGCTACCTCCGACAGGGGCAATCAGCCCCAGCATTTT. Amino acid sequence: CSATSDRGNQPQHF.

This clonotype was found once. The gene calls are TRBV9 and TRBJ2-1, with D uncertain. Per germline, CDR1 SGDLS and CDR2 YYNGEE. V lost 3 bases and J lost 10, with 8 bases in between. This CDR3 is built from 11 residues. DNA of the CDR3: TGTGCCAGCAGCGCCCACCAGGAGCAGTTCTTC. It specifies CASSAHQEQFF.

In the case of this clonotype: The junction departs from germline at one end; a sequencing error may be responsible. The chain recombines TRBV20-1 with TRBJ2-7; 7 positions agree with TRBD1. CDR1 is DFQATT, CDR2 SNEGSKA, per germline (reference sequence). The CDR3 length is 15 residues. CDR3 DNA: TGCAGCCTACACCCTCCCGACAGGGAAGTCTACAAGCAGTACTTC. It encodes CSLHPPDREVYKQYF.

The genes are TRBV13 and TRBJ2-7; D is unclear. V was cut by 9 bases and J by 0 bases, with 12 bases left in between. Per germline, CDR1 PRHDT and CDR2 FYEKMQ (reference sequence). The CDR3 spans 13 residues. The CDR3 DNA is TGTGCCAGGAGGTGGGCTCACTCCTACGAGCAGTACTTC. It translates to CARRWAHSYEQYF.